The entry below gives a single T cell receptor (beta chain) sequence along with its context. There are 13 residues in the CDR3. Trimming shortened V by 0 bases and J by 1 base, and 4 bases separated the two germline ends. The germline V gene encodes CDR1 SGHKS and CDR2 YYEKEE (reference sequence). This specimen belongs to a study of blood T cell repertoires in COVID-19. About the study: COVID-19 samples from acute and convalescent phases originated in the United States, Italy and Spain.

Original methodology: Cell counts per sample came from amplifying reference gene primers. Measured with immunoSEQ multiplex PCR; TCRdb has only the in-frame clones, and not every one. V, J and clone size reflect that table, while D and trimming were determined from the DNA. The sample holds about 190,000 clones, 90% seen once. The chain couples TRBV5-5 to TRBJ1-1; the D is unclear. The source is a man in his fifties with acute or convalescent COVID-19. Sequencing used peripheral blood. CDR3 DNA sequence: TGTGCCAGCAGCTTGGCTAGGAACACTGAAGCTTTCTTT. It is translated as CASSLARNTEAFF.